The 24 T cell receptor beta chains listed next were all sequenced from one sample in a study of pediatric ulcerative colitis. The repertoire was sequenced with immunoSEQ multiplex PCR; TCRdb's copy has only in-frame clones and lacks some. Of over 15,000 clones in the sample, under 75% were seen once. One to two pinch biopsies were taken from the rectum during colonoscopy. Sequencing input: gut tissue. These TCRs come from a boy aged 5-17 years with moderate ulcerative colitis.

The V call is TRBV6-4, the J call TRBJ2-6, with TRBD1 as a possible D gene (6 bases). With 0 bases removed from V and 0 bases from J, the gap between germline ends came to 6 bases. The CDR3 has 16 residues. Germline CDR1 reads MRHNA; CDR2 reads SNTAGT. This CDR3 is CASSDSDSSGANVLTF. The CDR3 DNA follows: TGTGCCAGCAGTGACTCGGACAGCTCTGGGGCCAACGTCCTGACTTTC.

The chain couples TRBV27 to TRBJ2-1; D remains ambiguous. V was clipped by 5 bases and J by 6 bases, with 11 bases between them. Germline CDR1 MNHEY, CDR2 SMNVEV (reference sequence). The CDR3 is made up of 13 amino acids. The chain's CDR3 is CASSPGPVNEQFF. In DNA, the CDR3 is TGTGCCAGCAGTCCCGGGCCAGTCAATGAGCAGTTCTTC.

V is TRBV27 and J is TRBJ2-5; D tentatively reads TRBD1 or TRBD2 (5 bases each). Between the trimmed V and J ends, which lost 5 bases and 7 bases, there was a span of 20 bases. This CDR3 is 15 amino acids long. Germline-derived CDR1 and CDR2 are MNHEY and SMNVEV (reference sequence). The chain's CDR3 is CASSISGTRVSTQYF. The CDR3 DNA sequence: TGTGCCAGCAGTATCTCCGGGACCAGGGTGTCGACCCAGTACTTC.

The gene calls are TRBV19 and TRBJ1-5, with D maybe TRBD1 (5 bases). The CDR3 runs 16 residues. From germline, CDR1 is LNHDA and CDR2 SQIVND (reference sequence). Trimming took 3 bases from V and 3 from J, leaving 15 bases between them. The CDR3 reads CASSIDQGRNNQPQHF. As DNA, the CDR3 is TGTGCCAGTAGTATTGATCAGGGTAGGAACAATCAGCCCCAGCATTTT.

This CDR3 is CASSPGGYSYEQYF. For the CDR3, the DNA is TGTGCCAGCAGCCCAGGGGGGTACTCCTACGAGCAGTACTTC. J is TRBJ2-7 and V is TRBV28, with D possibly matching TRBD1 (7 bases). Germline V lookup: CDR1 MDHEN, CDR2 SYDVKM. V was shortened by 6 bases and J by 0 bases, with 12 bases between the two germline ends. The CDR3 runs 14 residues.

This clone was detected once. J is TRBJ1-2 and V is TRBV29-1, with D perhaps matching TRBD1 (5 bases). The CDR3 covers 13 residues. Looked up from germline, CDR1 is SQVTM and CDR2 is ANQGSEA. The ends were cut back, 3 bases at V and 7 bases at J, with 15 bases in the middle. CDR3 residues: CSVDDAGTGGYTF. Here the CDR3 DNA reads TGCAGCGTTGATGATGCAGGGACTGGTGGCTACACCTTC.

The genes are TRBV6-5 and TRBJ2-5; D remains unclear. The CDR3 covers 12 residues. CDR1 is MNHEY, CDR2 SVGAGI, per germline. Trimming shortened V by 2 bases and J by 11 bases, and 12 bases separated the two germline ends. This chain's CDR3 is CASSYAVFEQYF. The CDR3 bases are TGTGCCAGCAGTTACGCGGTGTTTGAGCAGTACTTC.

J is TRBJ2-7 and V is TRBV2; no firm D call. This CDR3 comprises 13 residues. Trimming stripped 5 bases from V and 3 bases from J, with 11 bases between. The germline gives CDR1 SNHLY, CDR2 FYNNEI. The CDR3: CASSPSPSYEQYF. Here the CDR3 DNA reads TGTGCCAGCAGTCCAAGCCCGAGCTACGAGCAGTACTTC.

This clone appeared a few times. The chain has TRBV5-6 and TRBJ2-3; D perhaps matches TRBD1 (6 bases). The germline V gene encodes CDR1 SGHDT and CDR2 YYEEEE. The CDR3 loop spans 14 amino acids. V was clipped by 3 bases and J by 2 bases, with 10 bases between them. CDR3 nucleotide sequence: TGTGCCAGCAGCTGGACAGTAAACACAGATACGCAGTATTTT. It codes for CASSWTVNTDTQYF.

This clone was detected only a few times. The DNA of the CDR3 is TGTGCCAGCAGCTCTCGGGGTGGTACCGGGGAGCTGTTTTTT. As protein: CASSSRGGTGELFF. The rearrangement uses TRBV7-8 and TRBJ2-2; the D gene is possibly TRBD2 (5 bases). CDR3 size: 14 residues. Trimming left V 4 bases short and J 5 bases short, with 11 bases between. CDR1 SGHVS and CDR2 FQNEAQ come from the germline V gene.

The rearrangement joins TRBV2 to TRBJ2-7; 15 bases are a match to TRBD2. This CDR3 contains 15 residues. Trimming at V came to 6 bases and at J to 5 bases, leaving 5 bases not matched to a gene. Per germline, CDR1 SNHLY and CDR2 FYNNEI. The CDR3 DNA is TGTGCCAGCAGACCGGGGACTAGCGGGGGGAACGAGCAGTACTTC. Its translation is CASRPGTSGGNEQYF.

The V gene is TRBV6-4, the J gene TRBJ1-2; the match to TRBD1 covers 8 bases. The CDR3 extends over 14 amino acids. CDR1 is MRHNA and CDR2 is SNTAGT in the germline V gene. V gave up 2 bases and J gave up 8 bases; unmatched junction bases: 7. The CDR3 loop is CASSDPNTGGGYTF. The CDR3 DNA sequence: TGTGCCAGCAGTGACCCCAATACAGGGGGAGGCTACACCTTC.

This clone was seen only a few times. An end of the junction does not agree with germline; a read error may underlie this. The chain carries TRBV19 and TRBJ1-1; D uncertain. Germline values: CDR1 LNHDA, CDR2 SQIVND (reference sequence). The CDR3 sequence is 12 residues long. CDR3 coding DNA: TGTGCCAGTAGTATAGGAGGAGGGCCGAGGGCCTTT. Protein: CASSIGGGPRAF.

This clone was seen more than once but under ten times. The chain's CDR3 is CASSVVGRGTEAFF. CDR3 DNA sequence: TGTGCCAGCAGCGTAGTAGGGAGGGGCACTGAAGCTTTCTTT. J is TRBJ1-1 and V is TRBV9; D is possibly TRBD1 (5 bases). V was clipped by 0 bases and J by 4 bases, with 10 bases between them. The length of the CDR3 is 14 residues. Germline V gene data show CDR1 as SGDLS and CDR2 as YYNGEE.

The rearrangement uses TRBV5-6 and TRBJ2-1; unclear D gene. This CDR3 contains 13 residues. V was cut by 4 bases and J by 16 bases, with 21 bases left in between. Germline values: CDR1 SGHDT, CDR2 YYEEEE. The CDR3 DNA is TGTGCCAGCAGCGATACCGACGGATACCAAATTTTCTTC. This encodes CASSDTDGYQIFF.

The chain has TRBV10-3 and TRBJ2-1; 11 nucleotides match TRBD2. CDR1 is ENHRY, CDR2 SYGVKD, per germline. The V gene end was trimmed by 0 bases and the J gene end by 8 bases; junction bases not matched to a gene: 6. This CDR3 is 16 amino acids long. The CDR3 protein is CAISESILAGVDEQFF. CDR3 nucleotides: TGTGCCATCAGTGAGTCGATACTAGCGGGAGTGGATGAGCAGTTCTTC.

J is TRBJ1-1 and V is TRBV14; D is unresolved. There are 15 residues in the CDR3. V was cut by 1 base and J by 0 bases, with 9 bases left in between. Germline CDR1 reads SGHDN; CDR2 reads FVKESK. CDR3: CASSQVLGLNTEAFF. CDR3 DNA: TGTGCCAGCAGCCAAGTCCTGGGCTTGAACACTGAAGCTTTCTTT.

The rearrangement joins TRBV11-2 to TRBJ1-1, with D possibly matching TRBD1 (5 bases). The CDR3 runs 15 residues. The V end was cut by 5 bases, the J end by 3 bases, with 16 bases between. In germline, CDR1 is SGHAT, CDR2 FQNNGV. The CDR3 spells CASSAARGRHTEAFF. The CDR3 DNA follows: TGTGCCAGCAGCGCCGCCCGGGGCAGACACACTGAAGCTTTCTTT.

The chain links TRBV4-2 to TRBJ2-1; D is possibly TRBD2 (6 bases). Looked up from germline, CDR1 is LGHNA and CDR2 is YNFKEQ. This CDR3 is 15 amino acids long. Trimming left V 1 base short and J 6 bases short, with 13 bases between. The CDR3 DNA is TGTGCCAGCAGCCAAGGGGCGGGAAGGGCCAATGAGCAGTTCTTC. Translation: CASSQGAGRANEQFF.

V gene TRBV13 combines with J gene TRBJ2-5; no clear D gene. V was trimmed by 3 bases and J by 11 bases, leaving 13 bases between them. CDR1 is PRHDT, CDR2 FYEKMQ, per germline (reference sequence). There are 12 residues in the CDR3. In DNA, the CDR3 is TGTGCCAGCAGCTTCGGAGTGAACGGGCAGTACTTC. This sequence encodes CASSFGVNGQYF.

The chain links TRBV5-8 to TRBJ1-5, with 10 nucleotides matching TRBD1. This CDR3 contains 15 residues. The J segment lost 6 bases and the V segment lost 4 bases, leaving 7 bases of the junction unmatched. CDR1 is SGHTS, CDR2 YDEGEE, per germline. This chain's CDR3 is CASSRDRGISQPQHF. The CDR3 DNA reads TGTGCCAGCAGCCGGGACAGGGGAATCAGTCAGCCCCAGCATTTT.

The chain couples TRBV9 to TRBJ1-2; unclear D gene. V gave up 3 bases and J gave up 1 base, with 10 bases separating them. Germline V CDR1 and CDR2: SGDLS, YYNGEE. This CDR3 contains 14 residues. The CDR3 region is CASSGADFNYGYTF. CDR3 DNA: TGTGCCAGCAGCGGGGCAGATTTTAACTATGGCTACACCTTC.

The CDR3 region has the DNA TGTGCCAGCAGACCGCCACAGGGGGCGGACGGGGCCAACGTCCTGACTTTC. Amino acid sequence: CASRPPQGADGANVLTF. The genes are TRBV7-8 and TRBJ2-6; TRBD1 matches at 9 bases. Trimming at V came to 6 bases and at J to 4 bases, leaving 10 bases not matched to a gene. The CDR3 covers 17 residues. In germline, CDR1 is SGHVS, CDR2 FQNEAQ.

The chain recombines TRBV7-9 with TRBJ2-1; no clear D. Germline-derived CDR1 and CDR2 are SEHNR and FQNEAQ (reference sequence). V lost 2 bases, J lost 4 bases, and 9 bases lay in between. The CDR3 extends over 14 amino acids. In nucleotides, the CDR3 is TGTGCCAGCAGCTTAAGGGAAGGGTACAATGAGCAGTTCTTC. This codes for CASSLREGYNEQFF.